Each of the 4 T cell receptor beta chains below was sequenced from the same sample in a study of CD8+ T cells in alopecia areata. Once RNA had been extracted, it was reverse transcribed into cDNA to act as the sequencing template. Method: immunoSEQ multiplex PCR; TCRdb's copy keeps in-frame clones and lacks some. This table has about 260,000 clones, 60% appearing once. Specified treatment: oral pan-JAK inhibitor, 5-10 mg twice daily. The sample was CD4+ T cells sorted from blood, taken around week 54, from a patient treated with tofacitinib. The receptors originated from a human donor with alopecia areata.

This clone was observed a single time. J is TRBJ2-3 and V is TRBV15; TRBD2 matches 11 bases. Germline lookup yields CDR1 LNHNV and CDR2 YYDKDF (reference sequence). Trimming removed 1 base from V and 1 base from J; junction bases left unmatched: 1. This CDR3 is 16 amino acids long. Here the CDR3 reads CATSRGGLAGTDTQYF. CDR3 bases: TGTGCCACCAGCAGAGGGGGACTAGCGGGCACAGATACGCAGTATTTT.

J is TRBJ2-3 and V is TRBV7-2, with a weak D call TRBD1 (6 bases). The CDR3 runs 15 residues. V was shortened by 5 bases and J by 4 bases, with 16 bases between the two germline ends. From germline, CDR1 is SGHTA and CDR2 FQGNSA. The CDR3 nucleotides read TGTGCCAGCAGCGCAGGACAGATCAAAGCAGATACGCAGTATTTT. Protein product: CASSAGQIKADTQYF. The full variable domain, in which reference TRBV7-2 and TRBJ2-3 provide the parts outside the CDR3, is GAGVSQSPSNKVTEKGKDVELRCDPISGHTALYWYRQSLGQGLEFLIYFQGNSAPDKSGLPSDRFSAERTGGSVSTLTIQRTQQEDSAVYLCASSAGQIKADTQYFGPGTRLTVL.

This clone was observed a few times. The chain couples TRBV19 to TRBJ2-1; 9 bases are shared with TRBD2. V lost 2 bases to trimming and J lost 6 bases; unmatched junction nucleotides: 5. The CDR3 is 15 amino acids. The germline V gene encodes CDR1 LNHDA and CDR2 SQIVND (reference sequence). In nucleotides, the CDR3 is TGTGCCAGTAGTATAATGGCGGGGGGGCCCAATGAGCAGTTCTTC. It translates to CASSIMAGGPNEQFF.

J is TRBJ2-3 and V is TRBV5-1; TRBD1 agrees at 11 bases. J lost 2 bases, V lost 0 bases, and 2 bases had no gene match. Germline-derived CDR1 and CDR2 are SGHRS and YFSETQ. There are 16 residues in the CDR3. The CDR3 DNA reads TGCGCCAGCAGCTTGGAGGACAGGGGGCCCACAGATACGCAGTATTTT. Its protein is CASSLEDRGPTDTQYF.